This TCR beta chain was sequenced for a study of cytotoxic CD8 clonotypes in ibrutinib-treated CLL. Libraries were prepared by immunoSEQ multiplex PCR; TCRdb keeps only in-frame clonotypes and omits some of them. Of some 140,000 clones in the sample, around three quarters were seen once. With regard to this clone: No antigen is known for it.

The CDR3 is made up of 15 amino acids. Per germline, CDR1 SGHTA and CDR2 FQGNSA. The trim removed 5 bases at V and 4 bases at J, leaving 8 bases unmatched. Study-level results: Ibrutinib response saw clonality rise, and progression saw it return toward baseline.

This clonotype was sampled from a human donor with chronic lymphocytic leukemia. The sample was PBMCs, taken after 12 months of ibrutinib treatment. The gene calls are TRBV7-2 and TRBJ2-5, with TRBD1 identical over 9 bases. CDR3 nucleotides: TGTGCCAGCAGCACCCGTAGGACAGGGGCAGAGACCCAGTACTTC. Its translation: CASSTRRTGAETQYF. The whole variable domain, filled in from reference TRBV7-2 and TRBJ2-5, reads GAGVSQSPSNKVTEKGKDVELRCDPISGHTALYWYRQSLGQGLEFLIYFQGNSAPDKSGLPSDRFSAERTGGSVSTLTIQRTQQEDSAVYLCASSTRRTGAETQYFGPGTRLLVL.